The 26 T cell receptor beta chains below come from one sample, sequenced in a study of identical twins. MiXCR, applied by TCRdb to the 5' RACE reads, yields one record per CDR3 protein. The table records 400,000 or so distinct CDR3 sequences, approximately 8.8% of them present only once. The sequenced material came from naive T cells sorted from blood. The receptors stem from a woman aged 45-65 years in good health.

This clonotype was seen a handful of times. The J gene is TRBJ2-7, the V gene TRBV3-1; D uncertain. The germline CDR1 and CDR2 sequences are LGHDT and YNNKEL (reference sequence). The CDR3 loop spans 13 amino acids. Trimming stripped 7 bases from V and 2 bases from J, with 12 bases between. The CDR3 DNA reads as TGTGCCAGCACGGGTTTAGGGACCTACGAGCAGTACTTC. This encodes CASTGLGTYEQYF.

This clonotype was recorded many times. This chain uses TRBV24-1 with TRBJ2-1; the D is unclear. In germline, CDR1 is KGHDR, CDR2 SFDVKD. This CDR3 has 14 amino acids. The V end lost 9 bases, the J end lost 3 bases, and 14 bases lay between the germline ends. The CDR3 sequence is CATAGVHGYNEQFF. The CDR3 region has the DNA TGTGCCACCGCTGGGGTCCACGGCTACAATGAGCAGTTCTTC.

This clonotype has a handful of counts. This chain connects TRBV5-4 to TRBJ2-7, with a weak D call TRBD1 (6 bases). From germline, CDR1 is SGHNT and CDR2 YYREEE (reference sequence). V was cut by 0 bases and J by 7 bases, with 11 bases left in between. This CDR3 comprises 13 residues. Here the CDR3 reads CASSLVGAREQYF. The DNA for the CDR3 is TGTGCCAGCAGCTTGGTGGGGGCTCGAGAGCAGTACTTC.

V gene TRBV3-1 combines with J gene TRBJ1-4; 7 nucleotides line up with TRBD1. The CDR3 has 14 amino acids. V dropped 5 bases and J dropped 1; count of bases not matched to a gene: 1. Germline V gives CDR1 LGHDT, CDR2 YNNKEL (reference sequence). The chain's CDR3 is CASSDRVTNEKLFF. The CDR3 DNA follows: TGTGCCAGCAGCGACAGGGTAACTAATGAAAAACTGTTTTTT.

This rearrangement joins TRBV5-5 to TRBJ2-5; D unclear. V was pared by 0 bases and J by 5 bases, with 14 bases between. From germline, CDR1 is SGHKS and CDR2 YYEKEE (reference sequence). The CDR3 runs to 15 residues. DNA of the CDR3: TGTGCCAGCAGCTTGGTGGACCTTGCTTGGGAGACCCAGTACTTC. Protein: CASSLVDLAWETQYF.

The rearrangement uses TRBV21-1 and TRBJ1-4; the D call in the table, TRBD1, was not verified against the DNA. TRBV21-1 is an annotated pseudogene. CDR3 length equals 15 residues. In nucleotides, the CDR3 is TGTGCCAGCAGCAACCGGGACAGGGGGTTCGAAAAACTGTTTTTT. This codes for CASSNRDRGFEKLFF.

This clonotype occurred many times. The V and J genes are TRBV29-1 and TRBJ2-3, with 10 bases matching TRBD2. The germline V gene has CDR1 SQVTM and CDR2 ANQGSEA. The CDR3 has 15 amino acids. V lost 4 bases and J lost 3; bases outside the gene matches: 7. The CDR3, as DNA: TGCAGCGTTGGTTTAGCGGGAGGCGGTACAGATACGCAGTATTTT. Protein product: CSVGLAGGGTDTQYF.

This clonotype was counted many times. The chain couples TRBV5-5 to TRBJ2-1; D ambiguous. CDR1 is SGHKS and CDR2 is YYEKEE in the germline V gene (reference sequence). The CDR3 is 14 amino acids. Trimming shortened V by 1 base and J by 8 bases, and 13 bases separated the two germline ends. CDR3 protein: CASSLIGQIDEQFF. CDR3 DNA sequence: TGTGCCAGCAGCTTGATCGGCCAGATAGATGAGCAGTTCTTC.

This clonotype occurred many times. The chain combines TRBV10-3 with TRBJ2-5; TRBD2 might be the D (5 bases). CDR1 ENHRY and CDR2 SYGVKD come from the germline V gene. This CDR3 has 15 amino acids. Trimming removed 6 bases at V and 5 bases at J, with 19 bases between. CDR3 loop: CAIRRADPPGETQYF. CDR3 coding DNA: TGTGCCATCAGGAGAGCGGATCCGCCCGGTGAGACCCAGTACTTC.

The CDR3 DNA reads TGTGCCAGCAGCCTCCCGAGGGGATCCCAGAATCAGTTCTTC. Amino acid sequence: CASSLPRGSQNQFF. The chain couples TRBV7-9 to TRBJ2-1, with D tentatively TRBD1 or TRBD2 (5 bases each). V was cut by 5 bases and J by 13 bases, with 21 bases left in between. Germline V gene data show CDR1 as SEHNR and CDR2 as FQNEAQ (reference sequence). The CDR3 has 14 residues.

The chain employs TRBV27 and TRBJ1-5; no clear D gene. This CDR3 has 16 residues. Germline V CDR1 and CDR2: MNHEY, SMNVEV (reference sequence). The V and J ends lost 1 base and 1 base respectively, with 11 bases between them. CDR3: CASSLFSYRSNQPQHF. CDR3 in DNA: TGTGCCAGCAGTTTATTTAGTTATCGGAGCAATCAGCCCCAGCATTTT.

The chain links TRBV12-3 or TRBV12-4 to TRBJ2-1; TRBD2 agrees at 8 bases. CDR3 size: 14 residues. The junction had 4 bases not matched to a gene; V was cut back by 7 bases and J by 2 bases. CDR3 in DNA: TGTGCCAGCAAAGCGGGAGAGGCCTACAATGAGCAGTTCTTC. Its protein is CASKAGEAYNEQFF.

This clonotype was seen ten or more times. The V and J genes are TRBV29-1 and TRBJ1-1, with TRBD1 as a possible D gene (5 bases). V was clipped by 4 bases and J by 4 bases, with 19 bases between them. CDR3 length: 15 amino acids. Germline V gives CDR1 SQVTM, CDR2 ANQGSEA. In nucleotides, the CDR3 is TGCAGCGTTGGCCCGACCTTGGGGGAAGGCACTGAAGCTTTCTTT. Translating it yields CSVGPTLGEGTEAFF.

V gene TRBV6-1 combines with J gene TRBJ2-7, with 11 nucleotides matching TRBD2. This CDR3 comprises 16 residues. From germline, CDR1 is MNHNS and CDR2 SASEGT. The junction had 13 bases not matched to a gene; V was cut back by 8 bases and J by 4 bases. The CDR3 DNA follows: TGTGCCAGCTTGAGAGGCTCGGGACTAGCGGTTTACGAGCAGTACGTC. Translation gives CASLRGSGLAVYEQYV.

This clonotype was counted a few times. V gene TRBV7-6 combines with J gene TRBJ2-2, with 7 bases lining up with TRBD2. V trimming: 3 bases; J trimming: 1 base; junction bases outside the gene matches: 8. There are 17 residues in the CDR3. CDR1 is SGHVS, CDR2 FNYEAQ, per germline. CDR3 region: CASSLAGVNRNTGELFF. The CDR3 DNA follows: TGTGCCAGCAGCTTGGCGGGGGTGAACAGGAACACCGGGGAGCTGTTTTTT.

The chain employs TRBV4-1 and TRBJ2-7; D may be TRBD1 or TRBD2 (6 bases each). V lost 0 bases, J lost 1 base, and 13 bases lay in between. Germline CDR1 and CDR2: MGHRA and YSYEKL. The CDR3 spans 16 residues. CDR3 DNA: TGCGCCAGCAGCCAAGAAATTAGGGGGAGGTCCTACGAGCAGTACTTC. Residues: CASSQEIRGRSYEQYF.

The J gene is TRBJ1-1, the V gene TRBV29-1; D gene unclear. The CDR3 is 14 amino acids. Trimming took 1 base from V and 7 from J, leaving 16 bases between them. The germline CDR1 and CDR2 sequences are SQVTM and ANQGSEA. The CDR3, as DNA: TGCAGCGTTGAAGTGGGGTCCCTTAGCGATGAAGCTTTCTTT. Its translation is CSVEVGSLSDEAFF.

V is TRBV12-3 or TRBV12-4 and J is TRBJ2-4; no firm D call. This CDR3 contains 14 residues. Trimming shortened V by 8 bases and J by 0 bases, and 11 bases separated the two germline ends. The DNA for the CDR3 is TGTGCCAGCGCTAGTACGGTAGCCAAAAACATTCAGTACTTC. Its translation: CASASTVAKNIQYF.

This chain uses TRBV2 with TRBJ2-3; 8 positions agree with TRBD2. The CDR3 runs to 14 residues. The J segment lost 1 base and the V segment lost 8 bases, leaving 5 bases of the junction unmatched. CDR1 SNHLY and CDR2 FYNNEI come from the germline V gene. DNA of the CDR3: TGTGCCAGCGACGGGAGGGTCGGCACAGATACGCAGTATTTT. Its translation: CASDGRVGTDTQYF.

The CDR3 spells CASSGTAVDTQYF. The CDR3 DNA follows: TGTGCCAGTAGTGGAACAGCCGTCGATACGCAGTATTTT. The V and J genes are TRBV19 and TRBJ2-3; no firm D call. V was shortened by 5 bases and J by 6 bases, with 12 bases between the two germline ends. Germline CDR1 reads LNHDA; CDR2 reads SQIVND (reference sequence). This CDR3 has 13 amino acids.

The chain recombines TRBV18 with TRBJ2-3; D unclear. V lost 0 bases, J lost 0 bases, and 7 bases lay in between. Per the germline V gene, CDR1 is KGHSH and CDR2 is LQKENI. The CDR3 is 15 amino acids. Here the CDR3 DNA reads TGTGCCAGCTCACCACCGTCCTTAAGCACAGATACGCAGTATTTT. Encoded protein: CASSPPSLSTDTQYF. Based on the CDR3 plus reference TRBV18 and TRBJ2-3, the full variable domain is NAGVMQNPRHLVRRRGQEARLRCSPMKGHSHVYWYRQLPEEGLKFMVYLQKENIIDESGMPKERFSAEFPKEGPSILRIQQVVRGDSAAYFCASSPPSLSTDTQYFGPGTRLTVL.

The J gene is TRBJ2-7, the V gene TRBV24-1; D unresolved. V was pared by 1 base and J by 4 bases, with 13 bases between. The CDR3 has 15 residues. CDR1 is KGHDR, CDR2 SFDVKD, per germline. The CDR3 DNA reads TGTGCCACCAGTGATTTCCCCTCGATTCTATACGAGCAGTACGTC. It is translated as CATSDFPSILYEQYV.

This clonotype has more than one count but fewer than ten. The rearrangement uses TRBV10-2 and TRBJ2-3; D gene uncertain. This CDR3 has 11 amino acids. Trimming removed 8 bases at V and 6 bases at J, with 9 bases between. Germline V gene data show CDR1 as WSHSY and CDR2 as SAAADI. In DNA, the CDR3 is TGCGCCAGCGAATCCGGGGATACGCAGTATTTT. Amino acid sequence: CASESGDTQYF.

This clonotype was counted at least ten times. The chain carries TRBV3-1 and TRBJ2-7; D unresolved. In germline, CDR1 is LGHDT, CDR2 YNNKEL (reference sequence). The CDR3 totals 13 residues. Between the trimmed V and J ends, which lost 1 base and 6 bases, there was a span of 10 bases. The CDR3 region has the DNA TGTGCCAGCAGCCAAGGATCCTTCCGCGAGCAGTACTTC. The encoded protein is CASSQGSFREQYF.

Here the CDR3 reads CASSLAAGAPPLHF. The CDR3 DNA sequence: TGTGCCAGCAGCTTAGCAGCAGGGGCCCCACCCCTCCACTTT. The rearrangement links TRBV7-2 to TRBJ1-6; D might be TRBD1 (6 bases). In germline, CDR1 is SGHTA, CDR2 FQGNSA. The length of the CDR3 is 14 residues. Trimming stripped 0 bases from V and 11 bases from J, with 11 bases between.

This clonotype occurred a few times. This rearrangement joins TRBV5-6 to TRBJ1-3; D is unclear. The CDR3 is 14 amino acids. V lost 0 bases and J 0 bases, leaving 4 bases between the germline ends. Germline CDR1 SGHDT, CDR2 YYEEEE. The CDR3 DNA reads TGTGCCAGCAGCTTGGGGATCTCTGGAAACACCATATATTTT. This sequence encodes CASSLGISGNTIYF. The variable domain in full, with the rest retrieved from reference TRBV5-6 and TRBJ1-3, is DAGVTQSPTHLIKTRGQQVTLRCSPKSGHDTVSWYQQALGQGPQFIFQYYEEEERQRGNFPDRFSGHQFPNYSSELNVNALLLGDSALYLCASSLGISGNTIYFGEGSWLTVV.